This TCR beta chain came from a study of blood T cell repertoires in COVID-19. This clone was seen a single time. Original processing methods: Cell counts per sample came from amplifying reference gene primers. Clones were read by immunoSEQ multiplex PCR, and TCRdb kept only the in-frame ones, dropping some. That table supplies the V and J calls and clone size; D and trimming were determined from the DNA. This table holds over 120,000 clones, roughly nine tenths found once. Sequences were obtained from peripheral blood. The TCR comes from a human donor in a cohort sampled during active COVID-19.

The CDR3 bases are TGTGCCAGTAGTCTGGGACTAGCGGGGGACGAGCAGTACTTC. It specifies CASSLGLAGDEQYF. The chain recombines TRBV19 with TRBJ2-7, with 14 bases fitting TRBD2. Germline V gene lookup returns CDR1 LNHDA and CDR2 SQIVND (reference sequence). CDR3 length: 14 residues. V was pared by 5 bases and J by 5 bases, with 2 bases of the junction left unmatched.